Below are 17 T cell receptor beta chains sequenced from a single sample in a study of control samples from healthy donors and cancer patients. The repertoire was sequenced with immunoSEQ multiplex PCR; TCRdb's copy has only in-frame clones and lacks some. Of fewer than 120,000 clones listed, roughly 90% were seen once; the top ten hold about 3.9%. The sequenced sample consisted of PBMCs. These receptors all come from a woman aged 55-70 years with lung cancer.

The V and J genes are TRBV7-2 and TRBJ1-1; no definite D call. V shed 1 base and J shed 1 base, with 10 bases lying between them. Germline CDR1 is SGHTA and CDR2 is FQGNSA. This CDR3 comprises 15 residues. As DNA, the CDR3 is TGTGCCAGCAGCTTAGTGTCCCTCAAGAACACTGAAGCTTTCTTT. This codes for CASSLVSLKNTEAFF.

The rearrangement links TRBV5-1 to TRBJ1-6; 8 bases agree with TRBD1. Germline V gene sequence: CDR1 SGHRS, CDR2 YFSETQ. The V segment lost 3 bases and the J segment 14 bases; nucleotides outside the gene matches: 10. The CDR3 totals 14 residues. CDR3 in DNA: TGCGCCAGCAGCTCGGGACAGGAAGGAATGGCCCTCCACTTT. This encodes CASSSGQEGMALHF.

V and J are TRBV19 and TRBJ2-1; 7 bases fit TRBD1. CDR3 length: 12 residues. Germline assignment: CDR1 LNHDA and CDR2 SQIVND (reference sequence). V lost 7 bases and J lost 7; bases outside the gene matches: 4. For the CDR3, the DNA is TGTGCCAGTACCGACAGGGCGAATGAGCAGTTCTTC. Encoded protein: CASTDRANEQFF.

CDR3 amino acids: CASSLKTGGGTEAFF. The DNA for the CDR3 is TGCGCCAGCAGCTTGAAAACAGGGGGCGGCACTGAAGCTTTCTTT. The chain recombines TRBV5-1 with TRBJ1-1; 9 bases are a match to TRBD1. The trim removed 1 base at V and 4 bases at J, leaving 5 bases unmatched. The CDR3 has 15 residues. In germline, CDR1 is SGHRS, CDR2 YFSETQ.

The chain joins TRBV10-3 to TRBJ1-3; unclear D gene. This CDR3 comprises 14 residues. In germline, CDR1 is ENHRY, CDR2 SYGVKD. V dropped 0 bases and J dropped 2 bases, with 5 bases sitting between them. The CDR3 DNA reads TGTGCCATCAGTGAGTCCCAAGCTGGAAACACCATATATTTT. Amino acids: CAISESQAGNTIYF.

The CDR3 DNA is TGTGCCAGCAGCTTAAGTGGGCCTGAGACCCAGTACTTC. Its protein product is CASSLSGPETQYF. The genes are TRBV5-5 and TRBJ2-5, with D unresolved. The CDR3 runs 13 residues. Deletions cut 2 bases from V and 5 bases from J, with 10 bases between. Germline V CDR1 and CDR2: SGHKS, YYEKEE (reference sequence).

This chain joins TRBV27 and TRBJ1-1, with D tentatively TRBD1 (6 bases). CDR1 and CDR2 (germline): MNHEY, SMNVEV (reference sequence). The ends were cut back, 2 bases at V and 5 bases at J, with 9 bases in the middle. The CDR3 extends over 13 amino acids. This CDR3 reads CASSLTGRTEAFF. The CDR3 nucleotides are TGTGCCAGCAGTTTAACAGGGAGAACTGAAGCTTTCTTT.

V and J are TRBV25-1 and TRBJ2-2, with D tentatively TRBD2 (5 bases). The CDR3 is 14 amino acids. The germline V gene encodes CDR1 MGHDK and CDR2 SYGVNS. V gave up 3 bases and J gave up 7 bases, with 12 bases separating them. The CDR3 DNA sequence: TGTGCCAGCAGTGACCCCGGCCGGGGCGGGGAGCTGTTTTTT. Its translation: CASSDPGRGGELFF.

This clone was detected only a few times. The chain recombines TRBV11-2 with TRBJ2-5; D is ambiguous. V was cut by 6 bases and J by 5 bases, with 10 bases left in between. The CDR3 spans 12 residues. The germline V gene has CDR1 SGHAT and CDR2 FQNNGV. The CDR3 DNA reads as TGTGCCAGCAGACCCCTGGGGGAGACCCAGTACTTC. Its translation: CASRPLGETQYF.

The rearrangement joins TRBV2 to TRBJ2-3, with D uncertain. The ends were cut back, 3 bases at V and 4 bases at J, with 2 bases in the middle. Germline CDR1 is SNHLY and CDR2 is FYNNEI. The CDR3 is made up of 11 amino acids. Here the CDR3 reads CASSESDTQYF. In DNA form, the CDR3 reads TGTGCCAGCAGTGAGTCAGATACGCAGTATTTT.

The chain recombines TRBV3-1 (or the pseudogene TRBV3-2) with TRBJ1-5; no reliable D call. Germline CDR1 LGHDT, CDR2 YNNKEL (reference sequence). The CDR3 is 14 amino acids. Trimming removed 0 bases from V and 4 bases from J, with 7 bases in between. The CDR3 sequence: CASSQEGSNQPQHF. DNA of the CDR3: TGTGCCAGCAGCCAAGAAGGCAGTAATCAGCCCCAGCATTTT.

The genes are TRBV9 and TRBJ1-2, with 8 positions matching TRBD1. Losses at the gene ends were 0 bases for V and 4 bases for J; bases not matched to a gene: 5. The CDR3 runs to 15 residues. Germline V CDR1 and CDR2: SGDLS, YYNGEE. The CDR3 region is CASSVEYRGIYGYTF. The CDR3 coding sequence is TGTGCCAGCAGCGTAGAGTACAGGGGGATCTATGGCTACACCTTC.

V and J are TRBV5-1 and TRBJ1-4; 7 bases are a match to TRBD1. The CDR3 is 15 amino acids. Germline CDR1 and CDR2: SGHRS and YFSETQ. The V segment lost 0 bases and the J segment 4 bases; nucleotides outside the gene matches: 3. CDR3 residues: CASSLGGQINEKLFF. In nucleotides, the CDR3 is TGCGCCAGCAGCTTGGGGGGACAGATTAATGAAAAACTGTTTTTT.

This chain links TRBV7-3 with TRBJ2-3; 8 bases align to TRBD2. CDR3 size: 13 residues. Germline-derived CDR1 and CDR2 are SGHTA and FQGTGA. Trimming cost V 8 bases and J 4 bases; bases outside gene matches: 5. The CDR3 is CASGAGVADTQYF. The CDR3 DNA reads TGTGCCAGCGGAGCGGGAGTTGCAGATACGCAGTATTTT.

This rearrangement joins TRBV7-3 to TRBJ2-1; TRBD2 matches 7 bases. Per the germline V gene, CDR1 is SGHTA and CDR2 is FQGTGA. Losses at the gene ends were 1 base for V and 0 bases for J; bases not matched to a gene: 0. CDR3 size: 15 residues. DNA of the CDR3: TGTGCCAGCAGCTTAAGCGGGAGCTCCTACAATGAGCAGTTCTTC. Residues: CASSLSGSSYNEQFF.

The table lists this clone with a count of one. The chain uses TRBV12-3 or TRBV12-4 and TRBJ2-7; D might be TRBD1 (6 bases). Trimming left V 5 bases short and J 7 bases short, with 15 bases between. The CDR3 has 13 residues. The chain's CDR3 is CASSLHRAREQYF. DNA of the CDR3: TGTGCCAGCAGTCTTCACAGGGCCAGGGAGCAGTACTTC.

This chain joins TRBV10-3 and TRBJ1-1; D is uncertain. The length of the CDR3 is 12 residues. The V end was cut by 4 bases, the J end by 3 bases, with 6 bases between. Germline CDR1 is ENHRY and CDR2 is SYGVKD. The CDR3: CAISATDTEAFF. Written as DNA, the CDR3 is TGTGCCATCAGTGCAACTGACACTGAAGCTTTCTTT.